Listed here are 22 T cell receptor beta chains from one sample, sequenced in a study of post-analysis software for immune sequencing data. Unique molecular identifiers had been added to the TCR beta cDNA libraries. TCRdb reprocessed the PCR reads via MiXCR and lists one record per CDR3 protein. The sample lists some 700,000 distinct CDR3 sequences, approximately 60% occurring once. The antigens of these receptors remain unknown. Findings and caveats of the study: Elevated frequency relative to controls characterized four to six TRBV segments in patients, TRBV5-6, TRBV5-1 and TRBV20-1 among them.

Material for sequencing was blood. Receptors were obtained from a girl aged 2 to 10 with multiple sclerosis.

The chain links TRBV5-1 to TRBJ2-7, with D maybe TRBD1 (6 bases). This CDR3 spans 15 amino acids. CDR1 SGHRS and CDR2 YFSETQ come from the germline V gene. Trimming shortened V by 3 bases and J by 6 bases, and 19 bases separated the two germline ends. The CDR3 bases are TGCGCCAGCAGCTGGGGGCCAGGGTTAGGAGGCGAGCAGTACTTC. Encoded protein: CASSWGPGLGGEQYF.

The V gene is TRBV5-1, the J gene TRBJ1-1; D is unresolved. In germline, CDR1 is SGHRS, CDR2 YFSETQ. The CDR3 is 14 amino acids. V was clipped by 2 bases and J by 0 bases, with 8 bases between them. In nucleotides, the CDR3 is TGCGCCAGCAGCTTACAGATCATGAACACTGAAGCTTTCTTT. Protein sequence: CASSLQIMNTEAFF. Looking up the rest from reference TRBV5-1 and TRBJ1-1 gives the full variable domain: KAGVTQTPRYLIKTRGQQVTLSCSPISGHRSVSWYQQTPGQGLQFLFEYFSETQRNKGNFPGRFSGRQFSNSRSEMNVSTLELGDSALYLCASSLQIMNTEAFFGQGTRLTVV.

Comment on this clonotype: At one end the junction does not follow the germline gene, possibly because of a read error. The chain links TRBV29-1 to TRBJ1-1; no clear D. Germline values: CDR1 SQVTM, CDR2 ANQGSEA. The CDR3 totals 11 residues. CDR3 coding DNA: TGCAGTGTTGAGCGGTACACTGAAGCTTTCTTT. This sequence encodes CSVERYTEAFF.

A remark on this clonotype: Mismatch with germline at one junction end may stem from a read error. This chain connects TRBV18 to TRBJ1-2; no definite D call. The CDR3 extends over 14 amino acids. Germline CDR1 reads KGHSH; CDR2 reads LQKENI. This CDR3 is CASPPGTSPGGYTF. CDR3 in DNA: TGTGCCAGCCCACCAGGAACGAGCCCCGGCGGCTACACCTTC. Full variable domain (outside the CDR3, taken from reference TRBV18 and TRBJ1-2): NAGVMQNPRHLVRRRGQEARLRCSPMKGHSHVYWYRQLPEEGLKFMVYLQKENIIDESGMPKERFSAEFPKEGPSILRIQQVVRGDSAAYFCASPPGTSPGGYTFGSGTRLTVV.

The chain carries TRBV7-9 and TRBJ2-1; tentatively, D is TRBD1 (6 bases). CDR1 SEHNR and CDR2 FQNEAQ come from the germline V gene (reference sequence). The CDR3 has 11 residues. The CDR3 DNA sequence: TGTGCATTGGGGGCCTCGGGTGAGCAGTTCTTC. It translates to CALGASGEQFF.

V gene TRBV30 combines with J gene TRBJ2-7, with TRBD1 identical over 9 bases. Germline trimming cut 8 bases from V and 3 bases from J; bases unmatched to any gene: 8. Germline values: CDR1 GTSNPN, CDR2 SVGIG (reference sequence). The CDR3 loop spans 13 amino acids. The CDR3 loop is CATPGQGLYEQYF. CDR3 bases: TGTGCCACCCCGGGACAGGGTCTCTACGAGCAGTACTTC.

The J gene is TRBJ2-7, the V gene TRBV3-1; unclear D gene. Germline CDR1 is LGHDT and CDR2 is YNNKEL (reference sequence). V lost 8 bases and J lost 4, with 21 bases in between. This CDR3 comprises 15 residues. CDR3 nucleotide sequence: TGTGCCAGCGCCCCTACCCCAGTGCCTTCGTACGAGCAGTACTTC. It is translated as CASAPTPVPSYEQYF.

The chain uses TRBV6-2 or TRBV6-3 and TRBJ2-1, with D perhaps matching TRBD1 (5 bases). The CDR3 has 13 amino acids. V was clipped by 2 bases and J by 6 bases, with 8 bases between them. In germline, CDR1 is MNHEY, CDR2 SVGEGT. The CDR3 region has the DNA TGTGCCAGCAGTTACGGGGCGTTCAATGAGCAGTTCTTC. It translates to CASSYGAFNEQFF.

This chain connects TRBV5-1 to TRBJ2-1, with 7 bases lining up with TRBD1. Germline V gene lookup returns CDR1 SGHRS and CDR2 YFSETQ. The CDR3 contains 15 residues. The V gene end was trimmed by 2 bases and the J gene end by 7 bases; junction bases not matched to a gene: 9. The CDR3 DNA sequence: TGCGCCAGCAGCTTTAGTTGGCAGGGGGAGAATGAGCAGTTCTTC. It specifies CASSFSWQGENEQFF. Full variable domain (missing parts from reference TRBV5-1 and TRBJ2-1): KAGVTQTPRYLIKTRGQQVTLSCSPISGHRSVSWYQQTPGQGLQFLFEYFSETQRNKGNFPGRFSGRQFSNSRSEMNVSTLELGDSALYLCASSFSWQGENEQFFGPGTRLTVL.

The rearrangement uses TRBV29-1 and TRBJ2-6, with D unclear. CDR3 length equals 13 residues. V was shortened by 6 bases and J by 0 bases, with 6 bases between the two germline ends. CDR1 and CDR2 from the germline V gene are SQVTM and ANQGSEA. CDR3 residues: CSVQSSGANVLTF. CDR3 coding DNA: TGCAGCGTACAGAGCTCTGGGGCCAACGTCCTGACTTTC.

This clonotype appeared a single time. The V call is TRBV6-1, the J call TRBJ2-5; 8 bases match TRBD1. Germline V gene sequence: CDR1 MNHNS, CDR2 SASEGT. The CDR3 extends over 15 amino acids. V lost 10 bases and J lost 7; bases outside the gene matches: 17. The CDR3 is CATRLPGGRDGTQYF. For the CDR3, the DNA is TGTGCCACCCGCCTGCCAGGGGGCCGCGACGGGACCCAGTACTTC.

This clonotype has more than one count but fewer than ten. The rearrangement joins TRBV29-1 to TRBJ1-1; D possibly corresponds to TRBD1 (5 bases). Germline loops: CDR1 SQVTM, CDR2 ANQGSEA. This CDR3 contains 12 residues. Trimming took 7 bases from V and 1 from J, leaving 10 bases between them. CDR3 loop: CSGGGRNTEAFF. CDR3 sequence (DNA): TGCAGCGGCGGGGGTCGGAACACTGAAGCTTTCTTT.

The gene calls are TRBV12-3 or TRBV12-4 and TRBJ2-1; the match to TRBD2 covers 8 bases. The CDR3 totals 15 residues. Unmatched junction bases numbered 6, after V lost 5 bases and J lost 3 bases. The CDR3, as DNA: TGTGCCAGCAGTCGGGGGGGAACTATCTACAATGAGCAGTTCTTC. Translation gives CASSRGGTIYNEQFF.

V gene TRBV29-1 combines with J gene TRBJ2-7; perhaps TRBD1 as D (6 bases). The V gene lost 5 bases and the J gene lost 3 bases, with 17 bases spanning the gap. Germline CDR1 and CDR2: SQVTM and ANQGSEA. This CDR3 comprises 14 residues. Here the CDR3 reads CSVYRSDSRYEQYF. CDR3 DNA: TGCAGCGTTTACCGGTCGGACAGCCGCTACGAGCAGTACTTC.

This chain connects TRBV3-1 to TRBJ2-5; 7 nucleotides line up with TRBD2. With 1 base clipped from V and 3 bases from J, the junction kept 5 bases outside the gene matches. There are 15 residues in the CDR3. Germline loops: CDR1 LGHDT, CDR2 YNNKEL (reference sequence). The chain's CDR3 is CASSQASSGKETQYF. CDR3 nucleotide sequence: TGTGCCAGCAGCCAAGCATCTAGCGGAAAAGAGACCCAGTACTTC.

The chain employs TRBV29-1 and TRBJ2-3; D is unresolved. Germline CDR1 reads SQVTM; CDR2 reads ANQGSEA. CDR3 length: 11 residues. Between the trimmed V and J ends, which lost 8 bases and 0 bases, there was a span of 6 bases. This chain's CDR3 is CSHLSTDTQYF. The DNA for the CDR3 is TGCAGCCACCTGAGCACAGATACGCAGTATTTT.

The chain recombines TRBV6-2 or TRBV6-3 with TRBJ2-2; D may match TRBD1 or TRBD2 (5 bases each). Germline V gives CDR1 MNHEY, CDR2 SVGEGT. The CDR3 covers 12 residues. V lost 0 bases and J lost 16, with 12 bases in between. The CDR3 nucleotides read TGTGCCAGCAGTTACTCTCGGGACGAGGGGTTTTTT. Amino acid sequence: CASSYSRDEGFF.

This clonotype was detected a few times. The chain recombines TRBV2 with TRBJ2-7; 7 bases match TRBD2. V lost 4 bases and J lost 4; bases outside the gene matches: 7. Germline V gives CDR1 SNHLY, CDR2 FYNNEI. This CDR3 region has 14 residues. CDR3 protein: CASSVNSGWYEQYF. The CDR3 DNA sequence: TGTGCCAGCAGTGTGAATAGCGGGTGGTACGAGCAGTACTTC.

This clonotype appeared a few times. The chain links TRBV13 to TRBJ2-7; tentatively, D is TRBD1 (6 bases). Trimming took off 6 bases at V and 4 bases at J, with 16 bases between the two ends. The CDR3 contains 14 residues. CDR1 is PRHDT, CDR2 FYEKMQ, per germline (reference sequence). DNA for the CDR3: TGTGCCAGCAGGGACACCGGGACAAAATACGAGCAGTACTTC. This sequence encodes CASRDTGTKYEQYF.

A remark on this clonotype: Compared with germline, one end of the junction differs, possibly owing to a read error. CDR3 DNA sequence: TGTGCCAGCAGTCACGGGGATATCAATTCACCCCGCCACTTT. Amino acids: CASSHGDINSPRHF. The rearrangement links TRBV6-5 to TRBJ1-6; D unresolved. The germline CDR1 and CDR2 sequences are MNHEY and SVGAGI. CDR3 length equals 14 residues.

This rearrangement joins TRBV11-2 to TRBJ2-5; 8 nucleotides align to TRBD2. The CDR3 length is 17 residues. Trimming at V came to 5 bases and at J to 2 bases, leaving 13 bases not matched to a gene. The germline gives CDR1 SGHAT, CDR2 FQNNGV. The CDR3 region has the DNA TGTGCCAGCAGCCCATTTCCGAGGACTAGCCGGCAAGAGACCCAGTACTTC. It codes for CASSPFPRTSRQETQYF.

The chain employs TRBV5-5 and TRBJ1-1; 8 bases agree with TRBD1. After removal of 0 bases from V and 4 bases from J, the junction contained 8 bases not matched to a gene. This CDR3 region has 16 residues. Germline lookup yields CDR1 SGHKS and CDR2 YYEKEE (reference sequence). The CDR3 coding sequence is TGTGCCAGCAGCTTGGCCGCAGGGGGCGCGGTCACTGAAGCTTTCTTT. This gives the protein CASSLAAGGAVTEAFF.